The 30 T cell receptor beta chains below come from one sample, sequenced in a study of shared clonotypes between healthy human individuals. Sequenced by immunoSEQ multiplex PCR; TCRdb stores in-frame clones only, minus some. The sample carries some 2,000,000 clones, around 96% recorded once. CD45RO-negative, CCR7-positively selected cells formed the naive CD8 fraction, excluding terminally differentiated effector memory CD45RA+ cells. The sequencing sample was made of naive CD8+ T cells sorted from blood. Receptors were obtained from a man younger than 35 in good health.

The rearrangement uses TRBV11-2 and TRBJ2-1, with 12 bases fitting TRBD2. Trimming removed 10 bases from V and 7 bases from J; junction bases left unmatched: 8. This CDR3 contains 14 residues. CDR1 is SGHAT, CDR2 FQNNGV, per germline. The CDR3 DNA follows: TGTGCCACGTCTAGCGGGAGGGCCGGTAATGAGCAGTTCTTC. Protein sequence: CATSSGRAGNEQFF.

The DNA of the CDR3 is TGTGCCAGCAGCCCAACCCTGGTCTCCTATAATTCACCCCTCCACTTT. It specifies CASSPTLVSYNSPLHF. This rearrangement joins TRBV5-5 to TRBJ1-6; D not certain. Germline V CDR1 and CDR2: SGHKS, YYEKEE (reference sequence). This CDR3 spans 16 amino acids. V dropped 4 bases and J dropped 0 bases, with 11 bases sitting between them. The variable domain in full, with the rest retrieved from reference TRBV5-5 and TRBJ1-6, is DAGVTQSPTHLIKTRGQQVTLRCSPISGHKSVSWYQQVLGQGPQFIFQYYEKEERGRGNFPDRFSARQFPNYSSELNVNALLLGDSALYLCASSPTLVSYNSPLHFGNGTRLTVT.

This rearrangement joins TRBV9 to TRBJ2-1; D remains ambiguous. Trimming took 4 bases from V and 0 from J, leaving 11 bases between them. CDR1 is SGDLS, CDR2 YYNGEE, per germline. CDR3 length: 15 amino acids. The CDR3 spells CASSLGVISYNEQFF. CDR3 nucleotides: TGTGCCAGCAGCCTTGGGGTAATCTCCTACAATGAGCAGTTCTTC. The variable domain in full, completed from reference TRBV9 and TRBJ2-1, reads DSGVTQTPKHLITATGQRVTLRCSPRSGDLSVYWYQQSLDQGLQFLIQYYNGEERAKGNILERFSAQQFPDLHSELNLSSLELGDSALYFCASSLGVISYNEQFFGPGTRLTVL.

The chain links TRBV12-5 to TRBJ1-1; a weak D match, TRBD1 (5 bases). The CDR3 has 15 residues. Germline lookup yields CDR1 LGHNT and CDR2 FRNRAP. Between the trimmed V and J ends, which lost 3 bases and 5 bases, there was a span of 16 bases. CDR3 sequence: CASGLDPGRRTEAFF. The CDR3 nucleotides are TGTGCTAGTGGTTTAGATCCGGGACGAAGGACTGAAGCTTTCTTT.

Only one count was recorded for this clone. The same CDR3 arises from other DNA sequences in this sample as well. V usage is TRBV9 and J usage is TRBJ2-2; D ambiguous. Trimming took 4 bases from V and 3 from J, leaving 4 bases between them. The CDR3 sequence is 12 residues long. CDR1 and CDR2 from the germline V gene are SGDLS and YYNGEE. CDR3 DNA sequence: TGTGCCAGCAGCCAAGACACCGGGGAGCTGTTTTTT. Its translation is CASSQDTGELFF.

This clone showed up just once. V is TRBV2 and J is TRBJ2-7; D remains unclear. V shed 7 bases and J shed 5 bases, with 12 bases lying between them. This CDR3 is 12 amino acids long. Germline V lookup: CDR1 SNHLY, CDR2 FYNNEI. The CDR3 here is CASTERVDEQYF. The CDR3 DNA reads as TGTGCCAGCACCGAACGGGTTGACGAGCAGTACTTC.

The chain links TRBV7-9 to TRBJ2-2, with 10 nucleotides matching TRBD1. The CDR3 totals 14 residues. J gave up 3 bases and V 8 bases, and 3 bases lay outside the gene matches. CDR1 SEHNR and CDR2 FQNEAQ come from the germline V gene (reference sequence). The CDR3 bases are TGTGCCAGCCGCGGGACAGGGGACACCGGGGAGCTGTTTTTT. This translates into CASRGTGDTGELFF.

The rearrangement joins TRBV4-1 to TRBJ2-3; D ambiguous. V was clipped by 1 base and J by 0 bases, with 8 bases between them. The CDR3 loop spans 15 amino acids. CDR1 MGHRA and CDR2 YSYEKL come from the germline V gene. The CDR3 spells CASSQVGDSTDTQYF. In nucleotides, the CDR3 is TGCGCCAGCAGCCAAGTGGGTGACAGCACAGATACGCAGTATTTT.

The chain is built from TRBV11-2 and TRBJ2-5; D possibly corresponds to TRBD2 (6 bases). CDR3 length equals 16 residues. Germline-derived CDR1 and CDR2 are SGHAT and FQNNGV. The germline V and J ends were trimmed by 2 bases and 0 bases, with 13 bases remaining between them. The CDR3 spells CASSLYAGSYQETQYF. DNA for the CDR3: TGTGCCAGCAGCTTATACGCGGGATCGTACCAAGAGACCCAGTACTTC.

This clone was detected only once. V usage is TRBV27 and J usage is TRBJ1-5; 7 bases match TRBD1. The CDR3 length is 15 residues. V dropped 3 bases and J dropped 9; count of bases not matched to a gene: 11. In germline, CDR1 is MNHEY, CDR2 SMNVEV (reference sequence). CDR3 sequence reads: CASSFSQGGGGPQHF. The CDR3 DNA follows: TGTGCCAGCAGTTTCTCACAAGGGGGCGGAGGGCCCCAGCATTTT.

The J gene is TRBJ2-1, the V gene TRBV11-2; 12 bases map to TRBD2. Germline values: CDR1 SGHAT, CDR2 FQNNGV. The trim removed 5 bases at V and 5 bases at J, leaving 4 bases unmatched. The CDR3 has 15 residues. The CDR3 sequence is CASSLLAGGNNEQFF. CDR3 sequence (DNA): TGTGCCAGCAGCCTACTAGCGGGAGGAAACAATGAGCAGTTCTTC. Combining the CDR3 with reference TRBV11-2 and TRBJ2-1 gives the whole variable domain EAGVAQSPRYKIIEKRQSVAFWCNPISGHATLYWYQQILGQGPKLLIQFQNNGVVDDSQLPKDRFSAERLKGVDSTLKIQPAKLEDSAVYLCASSLLAGGNNEQFFGPGTRLTVL.

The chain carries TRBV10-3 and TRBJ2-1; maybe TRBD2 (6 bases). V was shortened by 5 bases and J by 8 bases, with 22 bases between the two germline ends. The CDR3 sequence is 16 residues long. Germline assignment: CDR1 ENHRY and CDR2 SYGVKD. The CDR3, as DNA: TGTGCCATCAGTTTCTCCGGGACTCTCGTTATCGATGAGCAGTTCTTC. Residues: CAISFSGTLVIDEQFF.

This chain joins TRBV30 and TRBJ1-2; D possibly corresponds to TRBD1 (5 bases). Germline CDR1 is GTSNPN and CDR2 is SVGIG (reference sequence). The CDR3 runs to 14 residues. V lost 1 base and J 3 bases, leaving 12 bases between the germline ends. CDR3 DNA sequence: TGTGCCTGGAGTGGGGACGGGAACCACTATGGCTACACCTTC. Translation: CAWSGDGNHYGYTF.

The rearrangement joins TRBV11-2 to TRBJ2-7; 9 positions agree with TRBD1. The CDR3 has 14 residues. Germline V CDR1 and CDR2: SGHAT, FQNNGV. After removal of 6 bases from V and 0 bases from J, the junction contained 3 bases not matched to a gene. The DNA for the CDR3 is TGTGCCAGCAGTGACAGGGGGAGCTCCTACGAGCAGTACTTC. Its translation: CASSDRGSSYEQYF.

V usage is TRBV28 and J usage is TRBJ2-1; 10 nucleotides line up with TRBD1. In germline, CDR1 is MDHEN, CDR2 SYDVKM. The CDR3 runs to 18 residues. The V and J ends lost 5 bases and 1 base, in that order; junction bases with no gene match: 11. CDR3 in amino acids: CASSVSGTGVDSYNEQFF. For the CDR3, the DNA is TGTGCCAGCAGTGTCTCCGGGACAGGGGTGGATTCCTACAATGAGCAGTTCTTC.

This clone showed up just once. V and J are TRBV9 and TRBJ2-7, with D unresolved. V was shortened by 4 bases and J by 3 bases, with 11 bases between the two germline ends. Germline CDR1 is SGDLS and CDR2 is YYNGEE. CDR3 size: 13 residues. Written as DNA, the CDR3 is TGTGCCAGCAGCCCGGACGGGTTCTACGAGCAGTACTTC. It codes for CASSPDGFYEQYF.

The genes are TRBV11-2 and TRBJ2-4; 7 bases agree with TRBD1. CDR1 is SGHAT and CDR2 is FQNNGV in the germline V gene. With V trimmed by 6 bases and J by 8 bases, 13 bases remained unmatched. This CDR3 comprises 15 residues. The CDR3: CASRPTGESSDIQYF. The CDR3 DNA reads TGTGCCAGCAGGCCTACAGGGGAGTCCTCCGACATTCAGTACTTC.

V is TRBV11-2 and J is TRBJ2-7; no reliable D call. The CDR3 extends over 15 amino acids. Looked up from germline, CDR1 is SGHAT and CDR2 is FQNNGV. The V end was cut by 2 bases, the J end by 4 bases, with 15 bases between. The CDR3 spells CASSLLPGRAYEQYF. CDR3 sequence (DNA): TGTGCCAGCAGCTTACTCCCAGGCCGCGCTTACGAGCAGTACTTC.

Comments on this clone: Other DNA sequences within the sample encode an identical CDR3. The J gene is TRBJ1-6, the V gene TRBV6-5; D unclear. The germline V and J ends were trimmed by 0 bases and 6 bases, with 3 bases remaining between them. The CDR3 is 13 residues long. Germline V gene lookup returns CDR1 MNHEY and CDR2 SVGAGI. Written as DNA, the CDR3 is TGTGCCAGCAGTTACTCTGGTAATTCACCCCTCCACTTT. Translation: CASSYSGNSPLHF.

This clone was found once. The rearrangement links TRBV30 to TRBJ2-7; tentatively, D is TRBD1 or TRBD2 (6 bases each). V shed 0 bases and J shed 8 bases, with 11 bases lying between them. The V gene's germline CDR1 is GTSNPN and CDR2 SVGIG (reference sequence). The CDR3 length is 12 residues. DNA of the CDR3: TGTGCCTGGAGTGTAGGGGGAGGTCAGCAGTACTTC. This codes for CAWSVGGGQQYF. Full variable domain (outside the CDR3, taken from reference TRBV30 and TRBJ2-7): SQTIHQWPATLVQPVGSPLSLECTVEGTSNPNLYWYRQAAGRGLQLLFYSVGIGQISSEVPQNLSASRPQDRQFILSSKKLLLSDSGFYLCAWSVGGGQQYFGPGTRLTVT.

Written as DNA, the CDR3 is TGTGCCAGCTCATACGGGACTAGCGCGGAGACCCAGTACTTC. Its protein product is CASSYGTSAETQYF. The V call is TRBV18, the J call TRBJ2-5; 10 positions agree with TRBD2. Germline V gene data show CDR1 as KGHSH and CDR2 as LQKENI. This CDR3 is built from 14 residues. V lost 5 bases, J lost 5 bases, and 5 bases stayed unmatched. Full variable domain (remainder filled in from reference TRBV18 and TRBJ2-5): NAGVMQNPRHLVRRRGQEARLRCSPMKGHSHVYWYRQLPEEGLKFMVYLQKENIIDESGMPKERFSAEFPKEGPSILRIQQVVRGDSAAYFCASSYGTSAETQYFGPGTRLLVL.

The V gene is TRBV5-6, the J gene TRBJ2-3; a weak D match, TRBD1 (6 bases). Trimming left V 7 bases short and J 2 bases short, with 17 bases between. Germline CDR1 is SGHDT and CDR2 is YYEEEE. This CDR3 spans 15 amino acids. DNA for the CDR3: TGTGCCAGCGTTCAACAGGGTGGGGCCACAGATACGCAGTATTTT. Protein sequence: CASVQQGGATDTQYF.

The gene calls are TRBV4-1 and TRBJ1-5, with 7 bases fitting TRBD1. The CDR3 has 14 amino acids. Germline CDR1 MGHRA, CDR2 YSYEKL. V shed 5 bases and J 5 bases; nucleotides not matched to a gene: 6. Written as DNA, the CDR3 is TGCGCCAGCAGCACCCACAGGGGAGATCAGCCCCAGCATTTT. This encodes CASSTHRGDQPQHF.

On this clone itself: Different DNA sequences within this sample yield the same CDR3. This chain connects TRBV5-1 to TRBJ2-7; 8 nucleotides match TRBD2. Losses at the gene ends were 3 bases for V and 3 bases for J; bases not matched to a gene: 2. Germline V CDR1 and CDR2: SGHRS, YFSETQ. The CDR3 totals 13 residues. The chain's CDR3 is CASSSGTSYEQYF. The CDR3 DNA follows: TGCGCCAGCAGCTCCGGGACTAGCTACGAGCAGTACTTC.

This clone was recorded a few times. The DNA for the CDR3 is TGTGCCAGCAGCTTAGATGGGTATTCACCCCTCCACTTT. Protein sequence: CASSLDGYSPLHF. The chain carries TRBV11-2 and TRBJ1-6; D is ambiguous. This CDR3 is built from 13 residues. Per germline, CDR1 SGHAT and CDR2 FQNNGV. V lost 0 bases to trimming and J lost 8 bases, with 5 bases between them.

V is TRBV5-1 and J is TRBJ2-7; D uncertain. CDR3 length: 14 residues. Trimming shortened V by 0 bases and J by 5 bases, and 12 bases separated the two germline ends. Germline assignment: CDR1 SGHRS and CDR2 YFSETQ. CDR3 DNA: TGCGCCAGCAGCTTGGAACCGAGCTCGAACGAGCAGTACTTC. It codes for CASSLEPSSNEQYF.

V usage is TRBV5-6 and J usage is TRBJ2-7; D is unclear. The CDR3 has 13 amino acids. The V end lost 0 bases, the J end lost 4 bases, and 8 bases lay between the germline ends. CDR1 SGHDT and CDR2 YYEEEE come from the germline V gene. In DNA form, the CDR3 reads TGTGCCAGCAGCTTGGATGGGCTTTACGAGCAGTACTTC. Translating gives CASSLDGLYEQYF.

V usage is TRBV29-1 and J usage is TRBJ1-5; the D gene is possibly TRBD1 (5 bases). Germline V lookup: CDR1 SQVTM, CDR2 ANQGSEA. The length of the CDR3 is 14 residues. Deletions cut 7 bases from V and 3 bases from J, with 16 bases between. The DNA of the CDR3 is TGCAGCGCCGCGAGGGGTCCCCACAATCAGCCCCAGCATTTT. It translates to CSAARGPHNQPQHF.

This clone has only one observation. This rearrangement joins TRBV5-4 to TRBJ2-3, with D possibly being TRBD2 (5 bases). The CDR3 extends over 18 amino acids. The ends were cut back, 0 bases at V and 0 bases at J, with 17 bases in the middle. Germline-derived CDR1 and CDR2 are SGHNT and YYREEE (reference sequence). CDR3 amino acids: CASSLGASRFNSTDTQYF. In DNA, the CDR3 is TGTGCCAGCAGCTTGGGTGCTAGCAGATTCAATAGCACAGATACGCAGTATTTT. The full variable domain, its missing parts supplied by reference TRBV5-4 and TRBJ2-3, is ETGVTQSPTHLIKTRGQQVTLRCSSQSGHNTVSWYQQALGQGPQFIFQYYREEENGRGNFPPRFSGLQFPNYSSELNVNALELDDSALYLCASSLGASRFNSTDTQYFGPGTRLTVL.

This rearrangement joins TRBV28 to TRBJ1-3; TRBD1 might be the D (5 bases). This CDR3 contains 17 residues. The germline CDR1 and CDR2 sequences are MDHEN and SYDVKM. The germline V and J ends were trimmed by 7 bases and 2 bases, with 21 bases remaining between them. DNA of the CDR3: TGTGCCAGCACCTCTCGTGGGGGAACAGATCCTGGAAACACCATATATTTT. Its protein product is CASTSRGGTDPGNTIYF.